Below are 23 T cell receptor beta chains sequenced from a single sample in a study of blood T cell repertoires in COVID-19. Sequencing used immunoSEQ multiplex PCR; TCRdb keeps in-frame clones, though not all of them. The table has a few hundred thousand clones, about 90% seen once. Specimen: peripheral blood. The receptor set was obtained from a woman aged 25 to 39 with COVID-19, enrolled during active disease.

This clone was counted ten times or more. This chain connects TRBV6-5 to TRBJ2-5, with TRBD2 matching 8 bases. The ends lost 4 bases at V and 0 bases at J; junction bases unmatched: 1. CDR3 length: 14 amino acids. Germline-derived CDR1 and CDR2 are MNHEY and SVGAGI. The DNA of the CDR3 is TGTGCCAGCAGTTTGACTAGCGACCAAGAGACCCAGTACTTC. It specifies CASSLTSDQETQYF.

This clone appeared once. This chain links TRBV18 with TRBJ2-2, with 9 bases fitting TRBD2. The CDR3 covers 15 residues. V dropped 2 bases and J dropped 6; count of bases not matched to a gene: 4. The germline gives CDR1 KGHSH, CDR2 LQKENI. CDR3 sequence: CASSPLREGSGELFF. The CDR3, as DNA: TGTGCCAGCTCACCATTGCGGGAGGGGTCCGGGGAGCTGTTTTTT.

The V gene is TRBV4-2, the J gene TRBJ2-3; D call uncertain. Per germline, CDR1 LGHNA and CDR2 YNFKEQ. V was clipped by 0 bases and J by 0 bases, with 10 bases between them. The CDR3 length is 16 residues. CDR3 DNA: TGTGCCAGCAGCCAAGATCCCCAGGCTAGCACAGATACGCAGTATTTT. Amino acid sequence: CASSQDPQASTDTQYF.

The chain links TRBV5-6 to TRBJ1-2; D unresolved. The V end lost 0 bases, the J end lost 7 bases, and 10 bases lay between the germline ends. Germline V gene data show CDR1 as SGHDT and CDR2 as YYEEEE. This CDR3 has 13 amino acids. Here the CDR3 DNA reads TGTGCCAGCAGCTTGGCGGGAAGCGGTGGCTACACCTTC. Encoded protein: CASSLAGSGGYTF.

This clone has just a few counts. The gene calls are TRBV19 and TRBJ1-6, with D possibly matching TRBD1 (6 bases). This CDR3 has 16 amino acids. Germline CDR1 reads LNHDA; CDR2 reads SQIVND (reference sequence). V was cut by 7 bases and J by 2 bases, with 15 bases left in between. Here the CDR3 reads CASTREGVPYNSPLHF. The CDR3 DNA reads TGTGCCAGTACCAGAGAGGGGGTTCCCTATAATTCACCCCTCCACTTT.

The V gene is TRBV9, the J gene TRBJ2-2; 8 bases agree with TRBD2. V shed 4 bases, J shed 3 bases, and the junction held 11 bases outside the gene matches. This CDR3 is 17 amino acids long. Germline lookup yields CDR1 SGDLS and CDR2 YYNGEE. The CDR3 region is CASSLNREGRDTGELFF. For the CDR3, the DNA is TGTGCCAGCAGCTTAAACCGGGAGGGCCGAGACACCGGGGAGCTGTTTTTT.

The CDR3 nucleotides are TGTGCCACCAGTGAGGAGACGCCGGTTAACTATGGCTACACCTTC. It yields the protein CATSEETPVNYGYTF. The chain carries TRBV24-1 and TRBJ1-2, with no clear D. V was clipped by 4 bases and J by 1 base, with 12 bases between them. This CDR3 is 15 amino acids long. CDR1 and CDR2 from the germline V gene are KGHDR and SFDVKD.

This chain joins TRBV7-2 and TRBJ2-1, with 8 bases matching TRBD2. V was pared by 2 bases and J by 0 bases, with 12 bases of the junction left unmatched. Germline loops: CDR1 SGHTA, CDR2 FQGNSA. The CDR3 runs 19 residues. CDR3 amino acids: CASSLSEELREVSYNEQFF. CDR3 coding DNA: TGTGCCAGCAGCTTAAGCGAGGAGTTGCGGGAGGTCTCCTACAATGAGCAGTTCTTC.

The chain joins TRBV28 to TRBJ1-5; D not resolved. Germline CDR1 MDHEN, CDR2 SYDVKM. V was trimmed by 8 bases and J by 2 bases, leaving 10 bases between them. The CDR3 length is 13 residues. The CDR3 nucleotides are TGTGCCAGCTCCGGGAGGGGCAATCAGCCCCAGCATTTT. It codes for CASSGRGNQPQHF.

This chain links TRBV5-4 with TRBJ1-1; D is perhaps TRBD1 (6 bases). V shed 4 bases and J shed 0 bases, with 16 bases lying between them. Germline CDR1 SGHNT, CDR2 YYREEE (reference sequence). This CDR3 is 16 amino acids long. The CDR3 DNA sequence: TGTGCCAGCAGCGGAGGGCGCGGGGGCATGAACACTGAAGCTTTCTTT. Amino acid sequence: CASSGGRGGMNTEAFF.

V usage is TRBV5-4 and J usage is TRBJ2-3; D ambiguous. Germline CDR1 and CDR2: SGHNT and YYREEE (reference sequence). V lost 3 bases and J 0 bases, leaving 5 bases between the germline ends. CDR3 length: 13 amino acids. CDR3 sequence: CASSSTSTDTQYF. For the CDR3, the DNA is TGTGCCAGCAGCTCGACTAGCACAGATACGCAGTATTTT.

This rearrangement joins TRBV19 to TRBJ2-5, with D possibly being TRBD1 (7 bases). This CDR3 is 13 amino acids long. V was cut by 3 bases and J by 5 bases, with 10 bases left in between. The V gene's germline CDR1 is LNHDA and CDR2 SQIVND (reference sequence). The DNA of the CDR3 is TGTGCCAGTAGTATGGAGGGGGCGGAGACCCAGTACTTC. Translation gives CASSMEGAETQYF. Using reference TRBV19 and TRBJ2-5 for the parts outside the CDR3, the full variable domain is DGGITQSPKYLFRKEGQNVTLSCEQNLNHDAMYWYRQDPGQGLRLIYYSQIVNDFQKGDIAEGYSVSREKKESFPLTVTSAQKNPTAFYLCASSMEGAETQYFGPGTRLLVL.

CDR3 nucleotide sequence: TGCGCCAGCAGCCAAGATGGGGGCGGACGGAAGGAAAAACTGTTTTTT. This sequence encodes CASSQDGGGRKEKLFF. This chain connects TRBV4-3 to TRBJ1-4; D perhaps matches TRBD1 (6 bases). The CDR3 consists of 16 residues. Trimming took 0 bases from V and 8 from J, leaving 16 bases between them. The germline V gene has CDR1 LGHNA and CDR2 YSLEER.

The gene calls are TRBV6-4 and TRBJ2-3; 9 positions agree with TRBD2. V shed 2 bases and J 4 bases; nucleotides not matched to a gene: 19. The CDR3 contains 20 residues. The V gene's germline CDR1 is MRHNA and CDR2 SNTAGT. CDR3 DNA sequence: TGTGCCAGCAGTGACCCGAAAGGTAGCGGGAGAAAAGGTTGGGCAGATACGCAGTATTTT. It translates to CASSDPKGSGRKGWADTQYF.

The CDR3 nucleotides read TGTGCCACTGCTGGGACTAGCGGCCAAGAGACCCAGTACTTC. This gives the protein CATAGTSGQETQYF. The V call is TRBV24-1, the J call TRBJ2-5; 11 positions match TRBD2. CDR1 is KGHDR, CDR2 SFDVKD, per germline. V was clipped by 10 bases and J by 1 base; unmatched bases: 4. The CDR3 has 14 residues.

The V call is TRBV18, the J call TRBJ2-1, with D perhaps TRBD1 (5 bases). This CDR3 is 16 amino acids long. V dropped 1 base and J dropped 6 bases, with 16 bases sitting between them. Per the germline V gene, CDR1 is KGHSH and CDR2 is LQKENI. CDR3 amino acids: CASSPRGVQGGNEQFF. The CDR3 DNA reads as TGTGCCAGCTCACCACGTGGTGTCCAGGGCGGCAATGAGCAGTTCTTC.

Only one count was recorded for this clone. The V call is TRBV6-4, the J call TRBJ2-1; 16 bases line up with TRBD2. The V gene end was trimmed by 3 bases and the J gene end by 7 bases; junction bases not matched to a gene: 6. Germline V gives CDR1 MRHNA, CDR2 SNTAGT. The CDR3 extends over 17 amino acids. This CDR3 reads CASSEGLAGGPQNEQFF. CDR3 coding DNA: TGTGCCAGCAGTGAGGGACTAGCGGGAGGGCCACAAAATGAGCAGTTCTTC.

J is TRBJ1-5 and V is TRBV24-1; D gene unclear. The CDR3 consists of 12 residues. The germline V gene encodes CDR1 KGHDR and CDR2 SFDVKD. Trimming took off 4 bases at V and 5 bases at J, with 5 bases between the two ends. The CDR3 protein is CATSDPDQPQHF. DNA for the CDR3: TGTGCCACCAGTGACCCGGATCAGCCCCAGCATTTT.

The V gene is TRBV24-1, the J gene TRBJ2-2; perhaps TRBD1 as D (5 bases). There are 14 residues in the CDR3. Germline CDR1 KGHDR, CDR2 SFDVKD. V was clipped by 2 bases and J by 7 bases, with 10 bases between them. The CDR3 DNA sequence: TGTGCCACCAGTGATTCAGGGTGGGGCGGGGAGCTGTTTTTT. This gives the protein CATSDSGWGGELFF.

The chain joins TRBV9 to TRBJ2-6; 12 bases match TRBD1. The J segment lost 0 bases and the V segment lost 4 bases, leaving 5 bases of the junction unmatched. Germline values: CDR1 SGDLS, CDR2 YYNGEE. The CDR3 consists of 18 residues. The CDR3 reads CASSPRDRGLSGANVLTF. CDR3 sequence (DNA): TGTGCCAGCAGCCCCCGGGACAGGGGGCTCTCTGGGGCCAACGTCCTGACTTTC.

This clone occurred a few times. The chain uses TRBV7-2 and TRBJ1-4, with a possible D match to TRBD1 (5 bases). This CDR3 is 14 amino acids long. The V end was cut by 2 bases, the J end by 7 bases, with 11 bases between. Germline assignment: CDR1 SGHTA and CDR2 FQGNSA. The CDR3: CASSLTGLSEKLFF. DNA of the CDR3: TGTGCCAGCAGCTTAACAGGCCTTAGTGAAAAACTGTTTTTT.

The V call is TRBV4-2, the J call TRBJ2-7, with a tentative D call TRBD1 (5 bases). The CDR3 totals 15 residues. CDR1 is LGHNA, CDR2 YNFKEQ, per germline. V dropped 0 bases and J dropped 0 bases, with 9 bases sitting between them. In nucleotides, the CDR3 is TGTGCCAGCAGCCAAGAAGGGGCGTCCTCCTACGAGCAGTACTTC. This sequence encodes CASSQEGASSYEQYF.

In DNA form, the CDR3 reads TGTGCCAGCAGTTACTCTCTACAGGACTACACCTACGAGCAGTACTTC. Protein product: CASSYSLQDYTYEQYF. V usage is TRBV6-2 or TRBV6-3 and J usage is TRBJ2-7, with D maybe TRBD2 (6 bases). The V end was cut by 0 bases, the J end by 2 bases, with 14 bases between. The CDR3 is made up of 16 amino acids. CDR1 MNHEY and CDR2 SVGEGT come from the germline V gene.